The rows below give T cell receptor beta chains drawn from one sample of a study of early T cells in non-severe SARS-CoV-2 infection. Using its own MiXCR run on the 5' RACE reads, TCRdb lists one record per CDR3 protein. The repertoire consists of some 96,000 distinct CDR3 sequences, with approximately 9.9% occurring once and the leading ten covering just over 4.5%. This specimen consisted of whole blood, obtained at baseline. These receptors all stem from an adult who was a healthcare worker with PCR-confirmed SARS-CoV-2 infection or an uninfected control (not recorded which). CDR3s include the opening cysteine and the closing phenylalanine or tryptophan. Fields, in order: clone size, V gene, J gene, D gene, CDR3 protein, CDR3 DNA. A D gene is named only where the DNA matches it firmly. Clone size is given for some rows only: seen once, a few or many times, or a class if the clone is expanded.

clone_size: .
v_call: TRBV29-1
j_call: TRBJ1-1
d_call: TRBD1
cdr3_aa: CSVSGGRNTEAFF
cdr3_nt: TGCAGCGTGTCAGGGGGCAGGAACACTGAAGCTTTCTTT

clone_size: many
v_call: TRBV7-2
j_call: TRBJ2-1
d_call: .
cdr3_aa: CASSLLRNNEQFF
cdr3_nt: TGTGCCAGCAGCTTATTGCGGAACAATGAGCAGTTCTTC

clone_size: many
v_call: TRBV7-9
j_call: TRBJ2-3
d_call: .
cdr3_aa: CASSPTLADTQYF
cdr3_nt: TGTGCCAGCAGCCCGACCCTTGCAGATACGCAGTATTTT

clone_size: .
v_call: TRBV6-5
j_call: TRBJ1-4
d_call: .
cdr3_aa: CASSYSSSSANEKLFF
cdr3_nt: TGTGCCAGCAGTTATTCCTCTTCTTCTGCTAATGAAAAACTGTTTTTT

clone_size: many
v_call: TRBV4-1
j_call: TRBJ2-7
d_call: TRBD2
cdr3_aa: CASSQEGTSAHEQYF
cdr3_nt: TGCGCCAGCAGCCAAGAAGGGACTAGCGCCCACGAGCAGTACTTC

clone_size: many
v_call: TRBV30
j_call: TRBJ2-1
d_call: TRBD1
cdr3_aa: CARSEGAYGNEQFF
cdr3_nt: TGTGCCCGGTCTGAGGGGGCGTATGGGAATGAGCAGTTCTTC

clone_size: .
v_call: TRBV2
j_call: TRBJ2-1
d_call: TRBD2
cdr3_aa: CASRAGGAIEQFF
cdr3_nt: TGTGCCAGCAGAGCGGGAGGGGCTATTGAGCAGTTCTTC

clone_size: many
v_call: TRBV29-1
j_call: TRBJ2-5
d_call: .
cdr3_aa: CSVEDPYDRTQETQYF
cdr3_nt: TGCAGCGTTGAAGACCCCTACGACAGGACTCAAGAGACCCAGTACTTC

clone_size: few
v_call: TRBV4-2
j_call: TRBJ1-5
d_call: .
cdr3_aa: CASSQDTGEGYQPQHF
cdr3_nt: TGTGCCAGCAGCCAAGATACCGGGGAGGGCTATCAGCCCCAGCATTTT

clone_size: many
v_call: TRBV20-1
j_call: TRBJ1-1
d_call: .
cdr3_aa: CSAVTGTNTEAFF
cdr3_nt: TGCAGTGCTGTAACCGGAACGAACACTGAAGCTTTCTTT

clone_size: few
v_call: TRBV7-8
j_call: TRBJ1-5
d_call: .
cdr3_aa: CASSLVLGDSNQPQHF
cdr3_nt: TGTGCCAGCAGCTTAGTATTAGGAGATAGCAATCAGCCCCAGCATTTT

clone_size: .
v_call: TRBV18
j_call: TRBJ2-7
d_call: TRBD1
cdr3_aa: CASSSGTGSNEQYF
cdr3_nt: TGTGCCAGCTCATCCGGGACAGGGTCGAACGAGCAGTACTTC

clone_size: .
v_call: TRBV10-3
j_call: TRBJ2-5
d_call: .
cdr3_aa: CAIGGRIQETQYF
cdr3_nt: TGTGCCATCGGGGGACGGATACAAGAGACCCAGTACTTC

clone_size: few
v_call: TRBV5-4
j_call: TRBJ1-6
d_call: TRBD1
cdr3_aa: CASSLALGQGSSPLHF
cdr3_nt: TGTGCCAGCAGCTTGGCTCTCGGACAGGGAAGTTCACCCCTCCACTTT

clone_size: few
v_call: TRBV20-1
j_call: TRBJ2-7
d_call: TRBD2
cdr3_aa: CSAGLGLAGGPISSYEQYF
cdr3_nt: TGCAGTGCCGGATTGGGACTAGCGGGAGGGCCGATTAGCTCCTACGAGCAGTACTTC

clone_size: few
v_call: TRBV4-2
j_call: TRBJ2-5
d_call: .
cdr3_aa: CASSQEGREETQYF
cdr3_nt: TGTGCCAGCAGCCAAGAAGGCAGGGAAGAGACCCAGTACTTC

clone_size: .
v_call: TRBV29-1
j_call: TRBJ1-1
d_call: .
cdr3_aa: CSVEHGDQGTRTNSFEAFF
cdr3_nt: TGCAGCGTTGAACATGGGGATCAGGGAACTCGGACCAACTCGTTTGAAGCTTTCTTT

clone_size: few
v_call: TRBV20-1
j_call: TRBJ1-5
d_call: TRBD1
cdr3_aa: CSARTGTGDGRGNQPQHF
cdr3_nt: TGCAGTGCTAGAACCGGGACAGGGGATGGCAGGGGCAATCAGCCCCAGCATTTT

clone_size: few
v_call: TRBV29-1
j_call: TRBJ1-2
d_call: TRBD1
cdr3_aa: CSVEPGQGDGYTF
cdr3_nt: TGCAGCGTGGAGCCGGGACAGGGTGATGGCTACACCTTC

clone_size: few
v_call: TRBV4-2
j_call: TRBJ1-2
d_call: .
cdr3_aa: CASSGDQGPSPYGYTF
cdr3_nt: TGTGCCAGCAGCGGTGATCAGGGGCCTTCTCCTTATGGCTACACCTTC

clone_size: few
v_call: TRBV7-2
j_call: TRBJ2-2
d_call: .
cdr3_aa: CASSFLGGVDNTGELFF
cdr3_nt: TGTGCCAGCAGCTTCCTCGGGGGCGTAGATAACACCGGGGAGCTGTTTTTT

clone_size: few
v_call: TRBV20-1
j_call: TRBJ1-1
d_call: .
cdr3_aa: CSAEPRGTEAFF
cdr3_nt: TGCAGTGCGGAACCCAGGGGCACTGAAGCTTTCTTT

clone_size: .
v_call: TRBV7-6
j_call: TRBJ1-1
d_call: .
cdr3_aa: CASSLGGPGSTEAFF
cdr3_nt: TGTGCCAGCAGCTTAGGGGGCCCAGGGAGTACTGAAGCTTTCTTT

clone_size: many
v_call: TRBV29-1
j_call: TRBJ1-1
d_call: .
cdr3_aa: CSSTTSMNTEAFF
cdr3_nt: TGCAGCTCCACAACTTCCATGAACACTGAAGCTTTCTTT

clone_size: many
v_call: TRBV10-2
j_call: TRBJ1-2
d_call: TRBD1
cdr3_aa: CASSGGTGGSYYGYTF
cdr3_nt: TGCGCCAGCAGTGGCGGGACAGGGGGTAGTTATTATGGCTACACCTTC

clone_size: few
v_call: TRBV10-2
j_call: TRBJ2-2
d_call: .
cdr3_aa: CASSERAHTNTGELFF
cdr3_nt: TGCGCCAGCAGTGAGAGGGCGCATACGAACACCGGGGAGCTGTTTTTT

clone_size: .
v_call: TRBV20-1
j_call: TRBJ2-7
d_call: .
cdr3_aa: CSARVAEEQYF
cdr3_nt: TGCAGTGCTAGAGTTGCGGAAGAGCAGTACTTC

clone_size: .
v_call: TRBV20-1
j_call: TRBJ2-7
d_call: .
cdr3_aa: CSASSSYEQYF
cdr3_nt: TGCAGTGCTAGCAGCTCCTACGAGCAGTACTTC

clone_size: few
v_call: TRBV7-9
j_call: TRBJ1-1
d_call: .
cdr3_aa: CASSLIKLGNTEAFF
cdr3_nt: TGTGCCAGCAGCTTAATCAAGCTGGGAAACACTGAAGCTTTCTTT

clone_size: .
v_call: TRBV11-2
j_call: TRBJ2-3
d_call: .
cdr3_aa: CASSLAYTVDTQYF
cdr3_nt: TGTGCCAGCAGCTTAGCCTATACTGTAGATACGCAGTATTTT

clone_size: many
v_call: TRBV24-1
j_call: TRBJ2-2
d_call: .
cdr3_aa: CATSRIWPGQEGTGELFF
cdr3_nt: TGTGCCACCAGCCGAATTTGGCCGGGGCAGGAGGGGACCGGGGAGCTGTTTTTT

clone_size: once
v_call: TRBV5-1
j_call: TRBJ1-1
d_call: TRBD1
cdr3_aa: CASSSGQGNTEAFF
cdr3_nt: TGCGCCAGCAGCTCGGGACAGGGAAACACTGAAGCTTTCTTT

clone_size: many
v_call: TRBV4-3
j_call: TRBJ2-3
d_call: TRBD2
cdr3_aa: CASSQDDSRTSGRTDTQYF
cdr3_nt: TGCGCCAGCAGCCAAGATGACTCTCGCACTAGCGGGAGAACAGATACGCAGTATTTT

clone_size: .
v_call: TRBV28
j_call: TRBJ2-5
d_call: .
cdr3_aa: CASSWATRPQETQYF
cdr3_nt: TGTGCCAGCAGTTGGGCTACCAGACCTCAAGAGACCCAGTACTTC

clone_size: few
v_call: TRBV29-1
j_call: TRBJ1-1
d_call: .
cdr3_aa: CSGSVRGNTEAFF
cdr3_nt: TGCAGCGGTAGTGTTAGGGGGAACACTGAAGCTTTCTTT

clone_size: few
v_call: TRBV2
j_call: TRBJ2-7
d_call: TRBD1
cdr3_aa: CASKTDRGLVEQYF
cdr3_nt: TGTGCCAGCAAAACCGACAGGGGCCTAGTCGAGCAGTACTTC

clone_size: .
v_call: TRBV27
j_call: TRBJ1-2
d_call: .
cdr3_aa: CASSPRQPSNYGYTF
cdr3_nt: TGTGCCAGCAGTCCCAGACAGCCCTCTAACTATGGCTACACCTTC

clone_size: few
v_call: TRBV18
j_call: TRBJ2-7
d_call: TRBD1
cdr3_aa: CASSPRTGGEQYF
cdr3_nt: TGTGCCAGCTCACCAAGGACAGGGGGCGAGCAGTACTTC

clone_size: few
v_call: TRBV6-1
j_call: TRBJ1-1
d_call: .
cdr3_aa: CASRGTVLTEAFF
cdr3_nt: TGTGCCAGCAGGGGGACCGTGCTAACTGAAGCTTTCTTT

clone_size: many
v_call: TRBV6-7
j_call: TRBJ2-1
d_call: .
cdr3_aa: CASSYSITHARGYNEQFF
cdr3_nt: TGTGCCAGCAGTTACTCGATTACCCACGCGAGGGGTTACAATGAGCAGTTCTTC

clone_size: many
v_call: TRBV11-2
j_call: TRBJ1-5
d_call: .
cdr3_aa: CASSLGGRQPQHF
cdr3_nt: TGTGCCAGCTCCCTGGGAGGGAGGCAGCCCCAGCATTTT

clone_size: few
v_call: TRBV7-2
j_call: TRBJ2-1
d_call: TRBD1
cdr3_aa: CASSLVQGRTYNEQFF
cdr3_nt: TGTGCCAGCAGCTTAGTACAGGGGCGCACCTACAATGAGCAGTTCTTC

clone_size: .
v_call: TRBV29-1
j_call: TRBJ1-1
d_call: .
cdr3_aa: CSVSGSLNTEAFF
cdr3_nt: TGCAGCGTTTCAGGTAGCTTGAACACTGAAGCTTTCTTT

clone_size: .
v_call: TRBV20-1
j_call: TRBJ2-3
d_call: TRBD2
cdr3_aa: CSGQTSGGANTQYF
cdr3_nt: TGCAGTGGTCAGACTAGCGGGGGGGCAAATACGCAGTATTTT

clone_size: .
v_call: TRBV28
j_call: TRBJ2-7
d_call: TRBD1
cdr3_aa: CASSLIGTVSYEQYF
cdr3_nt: TGTGCCAGCAGTTTAATCGGGACAGTCTCCTACGAGCAGTACTTC

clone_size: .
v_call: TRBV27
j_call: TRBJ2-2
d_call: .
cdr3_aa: CASTLSWGYTGELFF
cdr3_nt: TGTGCCAGCACCCTATCGTGGGGTTACACCGGGGAGCTGTTTTTT

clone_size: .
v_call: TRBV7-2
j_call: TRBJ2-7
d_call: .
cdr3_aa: CASSLAAVAEGYEQYF
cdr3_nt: TGTGCCAGCAGCTTAGCGGCCGTGGCCGAGGGTTACGAGCAGTACTTC

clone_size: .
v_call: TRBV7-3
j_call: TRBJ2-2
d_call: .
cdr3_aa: CASSLKGPGELFF
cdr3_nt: TGTGCCAGCAGCTTAAAGGGTCCCGGGGAGCTGTTTTTT

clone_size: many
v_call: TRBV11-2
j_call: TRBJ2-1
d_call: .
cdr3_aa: CASSKGVIEQFF
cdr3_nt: TGTGCCAGCAGCAAGGGGGTGATTGAGCAGTTCTTC

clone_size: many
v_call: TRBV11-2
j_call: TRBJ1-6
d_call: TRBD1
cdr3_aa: CASSLTGRYNSPLHF
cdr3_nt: TGTGCCAGCAGCTTGACAGGGCGCTATAATTCACCCCTCCACTTT

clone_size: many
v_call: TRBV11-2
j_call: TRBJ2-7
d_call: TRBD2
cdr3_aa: CASRPAGTYEQYF
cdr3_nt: TGTGCCAGCAGGCCAGCGGGGACCTACGAGCAGTACTTC

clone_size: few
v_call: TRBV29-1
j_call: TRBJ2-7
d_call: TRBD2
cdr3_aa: CSAGLAGAYEQYF
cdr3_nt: TGCAGCGCCGGACTAGCGGGGGCTTACGAGCAGTACTTC

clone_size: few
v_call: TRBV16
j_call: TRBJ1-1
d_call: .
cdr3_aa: CASSQSGRALNTEAFF
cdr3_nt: TGTGCCAGCAGCCAATCGGGCAGGGCTTTGAACACTGAAGCTTTCTTT

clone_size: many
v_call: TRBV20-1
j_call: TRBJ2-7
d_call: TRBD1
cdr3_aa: CSAKGQAISPSSYEQYF
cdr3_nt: TGCAGTGCTAAGGGACAGGCCATATCGCCCAGCTCCTACGAGCAGTACTTC

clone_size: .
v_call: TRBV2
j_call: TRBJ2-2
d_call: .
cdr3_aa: CASSYVPGELFF
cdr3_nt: TGTGCCAGCAGTTATGTCCCTGGGGAGCTGTTTTTT